The 23 T cell receptor beta chains presented below share a single source sample, sequenced in a study of shared clonotypes between healthy human individuals (dated by TCRdb to the early 2020s). Library prep was done by the immunoSEQ multiplex PCR assay. Entries here come from immuneACCESS through TCRdb and include only in-frame sequences with V and J called. Some clones fail to appear in such tables; in the studies checked, an unresolved V gene covers under half of the shortfall, and the cause of the remainder is unknown. For this sample there are 2 million to 2.5 million clones; nearly 97% appear just once. The top ten clonotypes cover around 0.13% of the sample. The sequencing sample was made of naive CD4+ T cells sorted from blood. The cell subset or site label here, explained by the study, means: CD45RA+ positively selected. The receptors derive from a man aged 18 to 29 in good health.

This chain links TRBV7-5 with TRBJ2-2; TRBD1, the table's D call, was not compared with the DNA. TRBV7-5 is a listed pseudogene. The CDR3 runs 17 residues. The CDR3 coding sequence is TGTGCCAGAAGCCCCCGGGACAGACACCCTATTACCGGGGAGCTGTTTTTT. It codes for CARSPRDRHPITGELFF.

The genes are TRBV27 and TRBJ1-4; the match to TRBD1 covers 12 bases. In germline, CDR1 is MNHEY, CDR2 SMNVEV (reference sequence). Trimming removed 0 bases from V and 5 bases from J; junction bases left unmatched: 10. This CDR3 is built from 19 residues. In DNA form, the CDR3 reads TGTGCCAGCAGTTTATCGCGGCCTCCCGGGACAGGGGGCAATGAAAAACTGTTTTTT. It yields the protein CASSLSRPPGTGGNEKLFF.

This chain links TRBV6-1 with TRBJ2-1, with 9 bases fitting TRBD2. The CDR3 is 16 amino acids. Germline CDR1 MNHNS, CDR2 SASEGT. V lost 2 bases and J lost 0; bases outside the gene matches: 2. CDR3 DNA: TGTGCCAGCAGTGAAACGACTAGCGGCTCCTACAATGAGCAGTTCTTC. It codes for CASSETTSGSYNEQFF.

The chain is built from TRBV11-2 and TRBJ1-1; D may be TRBD1 (6 bases). The CDR3 contains 16 residues. Germline V gene data show CDR1 as SGHAT and CDR2 as FQNNGV. Trimming removed 5 bases from V and 0 bases from J, with 16 bases in between. The CDR3 sequence is CASSPRGGQLNTEAFF. The CDR3 region has the DNA TGTGCCAGCAGCCCCCGGGGCGGACAGTTGAACACTGAAGCTTTCTTT.

V and J are TRBV19 and TRBJ1-5; D is undetermined. The germline V and J ends were trimmed by 8 bases and 3 bases, with 8 bases remaining between them. In germline, CDR1 is LNHDA, CDR2 SQIVND (reference sequence). The CDR3 has 12 residues. CDR3 DNA: TGTGCCAGTGGGAATTACAATCAGCCCCAGCATTTT. This codes for CASGNYNQPQHF.

Notes on this clone: Distinct nucleotide sequences in the sample also encode this CDR3. The chain employs TRBV30 and TRBJ1-6; D is undetermined. The CDR3 contains 12 residues. V dropped 3 bases and J dropped 7 bases, with 7 bases sitting between them. Germline V gene lookup returns CDR1 GTSNPN and CDR2 SVGIG (reference sequence). The CDR3 DNA follows: TGTGCCTGGAGGCCCGGGAATTCACCCCTCCACTTT. Encoded protein: CAWRPGNSPLHF. Filled out from reference TRBV30 and TRBJ1-6, the complete variable domain reads SQTIHQWPATLVQPVGSPLSLECTVEGTSNPNLYWYRQAAGRGLQLLFYSVGIGQISSEVPQNLSASRPQDRQFILSSKKLLLSDSGFYLCAWRPGNSPLHFGNGTRLTVT.

In its sample, this clone was seen once. Other DNA sequences of this sample code for an identical CDR3. V and J are TRBV5-1 and TRBJ2-5; D uncertain. Germline values: CDR1 SGHRS, CDR2 YFSETQ. Trimming shortened V by 0 bases and J by 5 bases, and 5 bases separated the two germline ends. This CDR3 has 12 residues. The CDR3 region is CASSLEWETQYF. The DNA of the CDR3 is TGCGCCAGCAGCTTGGAATGGGAGACCCAGTACTTC.

Comments on this clone: Distinct nucleotide sequences in the sample also encode this CDR3. J is TRBJ2-3 and V is TRBV6-5; 8 bases align to TRBD2. The germline V gene encodes CDR1 MNHEY and CDR2 SVGAGI. J lost 0 bases, V lost 5 bases, and 1 base had no gene match. CDR3 length equals 14 residues. The CDR3 region is CASSRGGSTDTQYF. The CDR3 DNA follows: TGTGCCAGCAGTCGGGGGGGAAGCACAGATACGCAGTATTTT.

The chain joins TRBV9 to TRBJ2-7, with 7 nucleotides matching TRBD1. The CDR3 loop spans 13 amino acids. The germline V gene has CDR1 SGDLS and CDR2 YYNGEE. Unmatched junction bases numbered 6, after V lost 3 bases and J lost 6 bases. The CDR3 sequence: CASSETPGGEQYF. CDR3 bases: TGTGCCAGCAGCGAGACCCCAGGGGGCGAGCAGTACTTC.

In DNA form, the CDR3 reads TGTGCCAGCAGCCACAGAAGTATAACAGGGGGCTTGGAACAAGAGACCCAGTACTTC. Amino acid sequence: CASSHRSITGGLEQETQYF. This rearrangement joins TRBV7-9 to TRBJ2-5; 9 nucleotides line up with TRBD1. Germline values: CDR1 SEHNR, CDR2 FQNEAQ (reference sequence). J was trimmed by 2 bases and V by 5 bases; bases with no gene match: 18. The CDR3 contains 19 residues.

V is TRBV7-9 and J is TRBJ1-5, with D perhaps matching TRBD1 (6 bases). Germline V gene sequence: CDR1 SEHNR, CDR2 FQNEAQ (reference sequence). This CDR3 has 18 amino acids. V was clipped by 10 bases and J by 3 bases, with 28 bases between them. The DNA of the CDR3 is TGTGCCACCATCCCGAAGCCGGGACACAATACTTCCAATCAGCCCCAGCATTTT. Translated, it gives CATIPKPGHNTSNQPQHF.

The V call is TRBV30, the J call TRBJ1-1; possibly TRBD1 for D (5 bases). Trimming removed 2 bases from V and 1 base from J, with 11 bases in between. Germline assignment: CDR1 GTSNPN and CDR2 SVGIG (reference sequence). The CDR3 is 14 amino acids. In nucleotides, the CDR3 is TGTGCCTGGAGTCGGGACTTAGGGAACACTGAAGCTTTCTTT. Protein: CAWSRDLGNTEAFF. Variable domain in full (rest from reference TRBV30 and TRBJ1-1): SQTIHQWPATLVQPVGSPLSLECTVEGTSNPNLYWYRQAAGRGLQLLFYSVGIGQISSEVPQNLSASRPQDRQFILSSKKLLLSDSGFYLCAWSRDLGNTEAFFGQGTRLTVV.

The gene calls are TRBV5-4 and TRBJ2-7; 10 positions match TRBD2. V lost 4 bases and J lost 5; bases outside the gene matches: 9. Germline V gene data show CDR1 as SGHNT and CDR2 as YYREEE (reference sequence). The CDR3 runs 15 residues. The CDR3 spells CASSTDGLADDEQYF. The CDR3 DNA sequence: TGTGCCAGCAGCACAGATGGACTAGCGGACGACGAGCAGTACTTC.

The gene calls are TRBV21-1 and TRBJ1-2; TRBD1, the table's D call, lacks a check against the DNA. TRBV21-1 is labeled a pseudogene. The CDR3 length is 14 residues. CDR3 in amino acids: CASSIFPSGDGYTF. The CDR3 region has the DNA TGTGCCAGCAGCATCTTTCCGTCAGGGGATGGCTACACCTTC.

The rearrangement links TRBV18 to TRBJ2-5, with TRBD2 identical over 16 bases. Germline loops: CDR1 KGHSH, CDR2 LQKENI. V lost 3 bases and J lost 5; bases outside the gene matches: 6. The CDR3 is 17 residues long. CDR3 coding DNA: TGTGCCAGCTCACCGCCGGGACTAGCGGGAGGGCCTGAGACCCAGTACTTC. Protein: CASSPPGLAGGPETQYF.

The chain has TRBV6-6 and TRBJ2-7; no firm D call. Germline CDR1 MNHNY, CDR2 SVGAGI (reference sequence). V gave up 5 bases and J gave up 2 bases, with 16 bases separating them. CDR3 length: 15 amino acids. Here the CDR3 reads CASSDTTESTYEQYF. DNA for the CDR3: TGTGCCAGCAGTGACACCACAGAGAGCACCTACGAGCAGTACTTC.

The chain employs TRBV29-1 and TRBJ1-1; TRBD1 matches at 8 bases. Germline CDR1 SQVTM, CDR2 ANQGSEA. The CDR3 covers 14 residues. After removal of 6 bases from V and 1 base from J, the junction contained 7 bases not matched to a gene. The CDR3 nucleotides are TGCAGCGTCCGACGTGGGACAGGGAACACTGAAGCTTTCTTT. This gives the protein CSVRRGTGNTEAFF.

The chain recombines TRBV9 with TRBJ2-1; D is undetermined. Trimming pared 0 bases from V and 6 bases from J, leaving 13 bases between. This CDR3 comprises 15 residues. Germline CDR1 is SGDLS and CDR2 is YYNGEE. Here the CDR3 DNA reads TGTGCCAGCAGCGTAGCTACGTGGTCAGGCAATGAGCAGTTCTTC. The encoded protein is CASSVATWSGNEQFF.

V and J are TRBV9 and TRBJ2-3, with D uncertain. The germline V and J ends were trimmed by 1 base and 2 bases, with 14 bases remaining between them. CDR1 SGDLS and CDR2 YYNGEE come from the germline V gene. The CDR3 is 16 amino acids. For the CDR3, the DNA is TGTGCCAGCAGCGTAAAGACCGGATTTAACACAGATACGCAGTATTTT. It codes for CASSVKTGFNTDTQYF.

The rearrangement uses TRBV19 and TRBJ1-3; D gene unclear. Germline CDR1 reads LNHDA; CDR2 reads SQIVND (reference sequence). The CDR3 runs to 13 residues. Trimming took 7 bases from V and 0 from J, leaving 7 bases between them. The CDR3 is CASITFSGNTIYF. CDR3 coding DNA: TGTGCCAGTATAACCTTCTCTGGAAACACCATATATTTT.

The chain joins TRBV30 to TRBJ2-5; no clear D gene. Germline values: CDR1 GTSNPN, CDR2 SVGIG (reference sequence). CDR3 length: 13 amino acids. V gave up 1 base and J gave up 4 bases, with 10 bases separating them. Written as DNA, the CDR3 is TGTGCCTGGAGTGCCGGCATAAGAGAGACCCAGTACTTC. Translated, it gives CAWSAGIRETQYF. Together with reference TRBV30 and TRBJ2-5, the CDR3 gives the full variable domain: SQTIHQWPATLVQPVGSPLSLECTVEGTSNPNLYWYRQAAGRGLQLLFYSVGIGQISSEVPQNLSASRPQDRQFILSSKKLLLSDSGFYLCAWSAGIRETQYFGPGTRLLVL.

CDR3 residues: CASSGQTVSYEQYF. The CDR3 coding sequence is TGTGCCAGCAGTGGTCAGACGGTATCCTACGAGCAGTACTTC. This rearrangement joins TRBV2 to TRBJ2-7, with unresolved D. This CDR3 is 14 amino acids long. The germline gives CDR1 SNHLY, CDR2 FYNNEI. Trimming removed 4 bases from V and 1 base from J, with 11 bases in between.

Only one count was recorded for this clone. The chain couples TRBV6-5 to TRBJ1-2; TRBD1 matches 7 bases. The ends lost 10 bases at V and 5 bases at J; junction bases unmatched: 7. Germline V gives CDR1 MNHEY, CDR2 SVGAGI. This CDR3 is 12 amino acids long. The CDR3 here is CATSETGYGYTF. CDR3 nucleotides: TGTGCCACCTCGGAGACAGGGTATGGCTACACCTTC.